The T cell receptor (beta chain) under discussion was sequenced for a study of blood T cells in healthy people across ages. Alongside a J-beta primer mix, a sample-barcoded 5' primer served in a second PCR lasting roughly 6 to 12 cycles. Each TCR beta cDNA got a 12-nucleotide random molecular identifier. TCRdb recomputed calls from the 5' RACE reads with MiXCR, one row per CDR3 protein. Among about 600,000 distinct CDR3 sequences listed, under 55% were seen once. Russia was home to the donors, healthy Caucasian individuals aged roughly 6 to 95. The receptor was derived from a man older than 75 in good health. Sequencing used blood.

For the CDR3, the DNA is TGCGCCAGCAGCCAAGATACGGCAGCTAATGAAAAACTGTTTTTT. Residues: CASSQDTAANEKLFF. The rearrangement joins TRBV4-3 to TRBJ1-4; unclear D gene. V lost 0 bases and J 3 bases, leaving 8 bases between the germline ends. Germline V gene lookup returns CDR1 LGHNA and CDR2 YSLEER. The CDR3 runs 15 residues.